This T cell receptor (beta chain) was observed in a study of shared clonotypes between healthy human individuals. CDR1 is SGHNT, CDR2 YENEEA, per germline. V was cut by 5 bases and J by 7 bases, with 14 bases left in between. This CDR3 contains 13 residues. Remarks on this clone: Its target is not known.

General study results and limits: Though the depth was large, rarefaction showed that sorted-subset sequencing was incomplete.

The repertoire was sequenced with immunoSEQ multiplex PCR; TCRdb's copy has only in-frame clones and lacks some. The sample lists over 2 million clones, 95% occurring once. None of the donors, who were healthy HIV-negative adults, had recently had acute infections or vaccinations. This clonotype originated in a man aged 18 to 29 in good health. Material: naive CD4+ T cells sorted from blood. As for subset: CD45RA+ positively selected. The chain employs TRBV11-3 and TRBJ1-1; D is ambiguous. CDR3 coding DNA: TGTGCCAGCAGCGAAAACGGAATCGGTGAAGCTTTCTTT. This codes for CASSENGIGEAFF.